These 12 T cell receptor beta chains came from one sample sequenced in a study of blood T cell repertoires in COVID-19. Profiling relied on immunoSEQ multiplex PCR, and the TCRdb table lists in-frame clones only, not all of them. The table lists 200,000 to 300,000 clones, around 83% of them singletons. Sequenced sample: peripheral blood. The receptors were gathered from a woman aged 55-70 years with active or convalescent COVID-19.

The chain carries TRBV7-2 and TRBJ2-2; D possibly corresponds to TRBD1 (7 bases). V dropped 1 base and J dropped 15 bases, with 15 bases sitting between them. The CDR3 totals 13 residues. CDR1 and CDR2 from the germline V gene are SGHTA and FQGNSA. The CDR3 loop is CASSLEGGGWMFF. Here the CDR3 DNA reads TGTGCCAGCAGCTTAGAAGGAGGGGGCTGGATGTTTTTT.

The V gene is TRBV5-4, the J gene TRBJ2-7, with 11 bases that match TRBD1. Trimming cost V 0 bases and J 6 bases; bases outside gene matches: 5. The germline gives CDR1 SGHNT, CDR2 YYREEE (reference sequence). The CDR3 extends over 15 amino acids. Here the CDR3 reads CASSLGGTGGLEQYF. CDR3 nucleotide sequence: TGTGCCAGCAGCTTGGGGGGGACAGGGGGACTCGAGCAGTACTTC. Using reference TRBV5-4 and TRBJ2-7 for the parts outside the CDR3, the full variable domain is ETGVTQSPTHLIKTRGQQVTLRCSSQSGHNTVSWYQQALGQGPQFIFQYYREEENGRGNFPPRFSGLQFPNYSSELNVNALELDDSALYLCASSLGGTGGLEQYFGPGTRLTVT.

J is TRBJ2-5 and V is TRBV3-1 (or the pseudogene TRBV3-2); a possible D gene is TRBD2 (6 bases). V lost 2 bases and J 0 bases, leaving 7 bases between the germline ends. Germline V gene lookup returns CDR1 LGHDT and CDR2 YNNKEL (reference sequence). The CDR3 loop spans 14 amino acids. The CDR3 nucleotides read TGTGCCAGCAGCCAAAGGGACTACCAAGAGACCCAGTACTTC. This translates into CASSQRDYQETQYF.

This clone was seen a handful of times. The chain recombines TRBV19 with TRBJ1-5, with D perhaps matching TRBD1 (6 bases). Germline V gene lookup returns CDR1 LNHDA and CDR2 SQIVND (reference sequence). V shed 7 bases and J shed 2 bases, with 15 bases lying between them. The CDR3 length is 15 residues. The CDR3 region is CASTSLQGGNQPQHF. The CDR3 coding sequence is TGTGCCAGTACCTCACTACAGGGAGGCAATCAGCCCCAGCATTTT.

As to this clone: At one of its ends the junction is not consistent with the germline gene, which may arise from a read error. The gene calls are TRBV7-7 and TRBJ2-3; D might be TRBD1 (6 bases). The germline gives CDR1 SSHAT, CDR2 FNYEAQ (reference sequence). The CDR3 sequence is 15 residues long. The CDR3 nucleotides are TGTGCTAGCAGCTTAATTTTGGGGGCTAGTGATACGCAGTATTTT. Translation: CASSLILGASDTQYF.

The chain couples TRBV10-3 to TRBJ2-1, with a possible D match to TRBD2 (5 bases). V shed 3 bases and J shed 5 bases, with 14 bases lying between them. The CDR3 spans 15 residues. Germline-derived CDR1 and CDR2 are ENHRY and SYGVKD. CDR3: CAISELSGPDNEQFF. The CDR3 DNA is TGTGCCATCAGTGAATTGAGCGGACCCGACAATGAGCAGTTCTTC.

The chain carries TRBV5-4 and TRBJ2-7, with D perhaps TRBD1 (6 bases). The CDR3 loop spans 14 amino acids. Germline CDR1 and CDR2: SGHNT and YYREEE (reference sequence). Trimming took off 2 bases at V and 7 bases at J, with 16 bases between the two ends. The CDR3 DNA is TGTGCCAGCAGCTTCCAGGGGCCGCGGACTGAGCAGTACTTC. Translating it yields CASSFQGPRTEQYF.

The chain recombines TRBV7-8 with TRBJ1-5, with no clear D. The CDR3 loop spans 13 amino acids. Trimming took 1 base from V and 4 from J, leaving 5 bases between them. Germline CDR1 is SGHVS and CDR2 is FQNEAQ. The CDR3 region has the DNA TGTGCCAGCAGCTTAGGGAGAAATCAGCCCCAGCATTTT. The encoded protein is CASSLGRNQPQHF.

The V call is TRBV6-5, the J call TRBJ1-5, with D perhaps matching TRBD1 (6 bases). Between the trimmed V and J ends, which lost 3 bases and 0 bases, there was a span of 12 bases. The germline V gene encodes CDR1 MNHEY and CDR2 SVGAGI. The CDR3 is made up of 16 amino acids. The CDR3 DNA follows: TGTGCCAGCAGTTATCCCCAGGGGAGTAGCAATCAGCCCCAGCATTTT. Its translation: CASSYPQGSSNQPQHF.

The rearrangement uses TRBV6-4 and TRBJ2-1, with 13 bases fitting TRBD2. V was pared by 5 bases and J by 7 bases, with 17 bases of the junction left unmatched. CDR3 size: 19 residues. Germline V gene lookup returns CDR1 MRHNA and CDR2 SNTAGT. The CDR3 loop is CASSSSGLAGARIQNEQFF. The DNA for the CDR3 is TGTGCCAGCAGTTCGTCTGGACTAGCGGGGGCACGGATCCAGAATGAGCAGTTCTTC.

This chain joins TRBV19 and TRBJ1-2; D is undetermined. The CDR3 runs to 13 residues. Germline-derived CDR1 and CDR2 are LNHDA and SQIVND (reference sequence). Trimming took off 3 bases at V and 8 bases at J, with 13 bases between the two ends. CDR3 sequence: CASSIGSTRGYTF. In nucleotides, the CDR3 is TGTGCCAGTAGTATCGGCTCCACTAGGGGCTACACCTTC.

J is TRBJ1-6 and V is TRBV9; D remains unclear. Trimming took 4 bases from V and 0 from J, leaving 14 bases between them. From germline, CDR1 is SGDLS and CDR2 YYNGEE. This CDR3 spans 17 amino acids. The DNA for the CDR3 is TGTGCCAGCAGCAGGACCGAGGGTAGCTCCTATAATTCACCCCTCCACTTT. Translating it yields CASSRTEGSSYNSPLHF.